Each of the 14 T cell receptor beta chains below was sequenced from the same sample in a study of blood T cell repertoires in COVID-19. Profiled with immunoSEQ multiplex PCR; TCRdb holds only in-frame clones, not every one. The table lists hundreds of thousands of clones, approximately 86% of them singletons. The specimen was PBMCs or T cells enriched from blood (not recorded which). These receptors were taken from a woman aged 35 to 49 with acute COVID-19.

V and J are TRBV7-8 and TRBJ2-1; TRBD2 aligns across 8 bases. CDR3 length: 15 amino acids. Trimming at V came to 3 bases and at J to 2 bases, leaving 3 bases not matched to a gene. Germline values: CDR1 SGHVS, CDR2 FQNEAQ. The CDR3, as DNA: TGTGCCAGCAGCTTGTTAGCGGGAACCTACAATGAGCAGTTCTTC. Translating it yields CASSLLAGTYNEQFF.

The genes are TRBV7-6 and TRBJ2-3; D is uncertain. Trimming took off 3 bases at V and 2 bases at J, with 3 bases between the two ends. Germline lookup yields CDR1 SGHVS and CDR2 FNYEAQ. This CDR3 comprises 12 residues. CDR3 sequence reads: CASSLYTDTQYF. The CDR3 region has the DNA TGTGCCAGCAGCTTGTACACAGATACGCAGTATTTT.

Turning to this clone: The sample holds other DNA sequences that translate to the same CDR3. The chain recombines TRBV5-1 with TRBJ2-2; TRBD1 matches at 9 bases. The CDR3 consists of 14 residues. V dropped 0 bases and J dropped 6; count of bases not matched to a gene: 0. Germline CDR1 reads SGHRS; CDR2 reads YFSETQ. CDR3 loop: CASSLGQGAGELFF. In nucleotides, the CDR3 is TGCGCCAGCAGCTTGGGACAGGGGGCCGGGGAGCTGTTTTTT.

As regards this clone: The sample holds other DNA sequences that translate to the same CDR3. The chain links TRBV18 to TRBJ2-3, with 12 bases lining up with TRBD2. Per germline, CDR1 KGHSH and CDR2 LQKENI. With 1 base clipped from V and 2 bases from J, the junction kept 1 base outside the gene matches. The CDR3 contains 16 residues. The CDR3 protein is CASSPRLAGDTDTQYF. CDR3 DNA sequence: TGTGCCAGCTCACCACGACTAGCGGGAGACACAGATACGCAGTATTTT.

The chain employs TRBV11-3 and TRBJ1-3, with 12 nucleotides matching TRBD1. The CDR3 consists of 16 residues. V dropped 5 bases and J dropped 4; count of bases not matched to a gene: 6. Germline V gene data show CDR1 as SGHNT and CDR2 as YENEEA. The CDR3: CASSRGQGAKGNTIYF. DNA for the CDR3: TGTGCCAGCAGCCGGGGACAGGGGGCCAAAGGAAACACCATATATTTT.

Of note for this clone: Germline and junction disagree at one end, which may indicate a read error. The rearrangement joins TRBV27 to TRBJ2-3; 9 bases are a match to TRBD1. The CDR3 consists of 12 residues. CDR1 and CDR2 from the germline V gene are MNHEY and SMNVEV (reference sequence). CDR3 DNA: TGTGCCAGCAGTGGAAGGGACAGGGTGGTGGGTTTT. Protein product: CASSGRDRVVGF.

V is TRBV13 and J is TRBJ1-1; 7 bases match TRBD1. This CDR3 spans 15 amino acids. The J segment lost 0 bases and the V segment lost 5 bases, leaving 6 bases of the junction unmatched. The germline gives CDR1 PRHDT, CDR2 FYEKMQ (reference sequence). The CDR3 loop reads CASSPPGQLNTEAFF. Here the CDR3 DNA reads TGTGCCAGCAGCCCACCGGGACAGCTGAACACTGAAGCTTTCTTT.

The chain has TRBV5-4 and TRBJ1-1, with no clear D. The germline gives CDR1 SGHNT, CDR2 YYREEE (reference sequence). The V and J ends lost 4 bases and 5 bases respectively, with 9 bases between them. The CDR3 contains 12 residues. The CDR3 bases are TGTGCCAGCAGCGGGCCTGTTACTGAAGCTTTCTTT. It specifies CASSGPVTEAFF.

The chain combines TRBV11-2 with TRBJ2-1; D remains unclear. Germline V gene sequence: CDR1 SGHAT, CDR2 FQNNGV. The CDR3 sequence is 16 residues long. V lost 5 bases, J lost 7 bases, and 21 bases lay in between. The CDR3 bases are TGTGCCAGCAGCGAGACCTTATCCCCTTCGGGTAATGAGCAGTTCTTC. Its protein is CASSETLSPSGNEQFF.

In its sample, this clone was seen once. The chain combines TRBV5-1 with TRBJ2-7, with D perhaps TRBD2 (5 bases). Per the germline V gene, CDR1 is SGHRS and CDR2 is YFSETQ. Trimming shortened V by 2 bases and J by 4 bases, and 10 bases separated the two germline ends. The CDR3 length is 13 residues. This chain's CDR3 is CASSFEGWYEQYF. The CDR3, as DNA: TGCGCCAGCAGCTTTGAGGGTTGGTACGAGCAGTACTTC.

The chain combines TRBV4-1 with TRBJ1-3; D not certain. Germline V gives CDR1 MGHRA, CDR2 YSYEKL. The CDR3 spans 15 residues. Trimming removed 1 base at V and 1 base at J, with 8 bases between. This CDR3 reads CASSQGPFSGNTIYF. CDR3 nucleotide sequence: TGCGCCAGCAGCCAAGGGCCCTTTTCTGGAAACACCATATATTTT.

The gene calls are TRBV29-1 and TRBJ1-1; 8 positions match TRBD1. Germline V lookup: CDR1 SQVTM, CDR2 ANQGSEA. The CDR3 spans 13 residues. The ends lost 6 bases at V and 3 bases at J; junction bases unmatched: 6. CDR3 nucleotides: TGCAGCGTGGCCGGGACAGGACACACTGAAGCTTTCTTT. This sequence encodes CSVAGTGHTEAFF.

The chain couples TRBV28 to TRBJ1-5; tentative D call: TRBD1 (6 bases). The V end lost 4 bases, the J end lost 2 bases, and 9 bases lay between the germline ends. The CDR3 has 14 residues. From germline, CDR1 is MDHEN and CDR2 SYDVKM. The CDR3 spells CASSSRGGNQPQHF. DNA for the CDR3: TGTGCCAGCAGTTCCAGGGGAGGCAATCAGCCCCAGCATTTT.

The gene calls are TRBV28 and TRBJ2-3, with TRBD2 identical over 8 bases. CDR1 and CDR2 (germline): MDHEN, SYDVKM. The CDR3 runs to 16 residues. Trimming took 3 bases from V and 3 from J; bases not matched to a gene: 8. For the CDR3, the DNA is TGTGCCAGCAGTTTCCTAGGCGGGAGGCGAACAGATACGCAGTATTTT. Its translation: CASSFLGGRRTDTQYF.